Sequencing of this T cell receptor (beta chain) was carried out in a study of graft-versus-host responses after intestinal transplantation. Study-level background: Recipients got multivisceral, liver-intestinal, or isolated intestinal transplants. After anti-thymocyte globulin induction, recipients took tacrolimus and steroids for two to three years.

Trimming took 0 bases from V and 12 from J; bases not matched to a gene: 7. Germline lookup yields CDR1 LGHNA and CDR2 YNFKEQ. The CDR3 consists of 14 residues. A single count supports this clone. Its antigen remains unidentified. TCRdb's copy holds only in-frame clones and misses some; the assay was immunoSEQ multiplex PCR. The top ten hold more than 0.8% of the sample, which has some 84,000 clones, roughly 80% seen once. Study observations and caveats: Detected in recipient marrow were GvH clones, some of which were first observed in ileum or blood.

This material consisted of unstimulated CD4+ T cells sorted from spleen or lymph node cells, taken before intestinal transplant. The chain employs TRBV4-2 and TRBJ2-7, with 11 bases fitting TRBD2. This TCR was recovered from a human donor who received an intestinal transplant. CDR3 DNA: TGTGCCAGCAGCCAAGATGGCGGTAGCGGGAGGGGGTACTTC. This translates into CASSQDGGSGRGYF.